This TCR beta chain was observed in a study of blood T cell repertoires in COVID-19 (dated by TCRdb to about 2020). About the full investigation: Collaborator samples came from the United States, Italy and Spain and covered acute and convalescent phases of COVID-19. Where available, HLA class I and class II types were taken from metadata supplied by the sample provider and were not determined by assay-based typing. The samples were drawn from the first 160 participants of the ongoing ImmuneRACE study and from over a thousand subjects provided by 6 global collaborators. The material from the prospective study consisted of cDNA or gDNA derived from T cells, B-cell-depleted T cells, or PBMCs. The repertoires were released in a freely available public database intended as a resource for research on the immune response to SARS-CoV-2. The sample metadata nearly always contained a de-identified subject ID, COVID-19 status, age in years and sex. The dataset comprised deeply sampled blood TCRbeta repertoires from subjects exposed to, actively infected with, or recovered from COVID-19.

The study at large found these results: How much clinical and demographic metadata was included differed by source and by participant, and the metadata was provided uncurated.

TCRbeta CDR3 regions were amplified from genomic DNA by means of the immunoSEQ Assay, a bias-controlled multiplex PCR. In the paper's pipeline: Within the assay, amplification of reference gene primers was used to estimate how many nucleated cells each sample contained. To quantify the absolute abundance of each unique TCRbeta CDR3 rearrangement, sequence reads were collapsed and filtered. For each sample, productive Simpson clonality was calculated as the square root of Simpson's diversity index across productive rearrangements. TCRdb's version of the immuneACCESS table is confined to in-frame rearrangements and falls short of the full clone set. An unresolved V gene accounts for under half of the shortfall where checked; the remainder is of unknown origin. V, J and clone size reflect that table, while D and trimming were determined from the DNA. Within this sample are some 80,000 clones, with 75% to 90% of them counted one time only. The ten largest clonotypes hold approximately 12% of the sample.

At the junction V is shortened by 7 bases and J by 7 bases, with 13 bases in between. CDR1 and CDR2 are drawn from the germline V gene: MDHEN, SYDVKM. The CDR3 goes from the cysteine to the phenylalanine over 12 residues. Here the CDR3 DNA is all that survives: 36 bases in frame from base 1. Whole blood was collected in K2EDTA tubes by collaborating institutions according to the institutions' own protocols. For TCRbeta analysis, collaborators shipped samples as frozen whole blood, isolated PBMCs, or DNA extracted from either of those sample types. This clone was seen a few times. Its antigen is not yet known. Within one base of it there is no much larger clone, and no base qualities were kept.

Sequencing was carried out using peripheral blood. The receptor comes from a human donor in a cohort sampled during active COVID-19. The chain is made from TRBV28 and TRBJ1-2; TRBD1 is a weak D gene call, 6 bases matching. The DNA sequence is TGTGCCAGCACCCAGAACAGGGTTGGCTACACCTTC. This translates into CASTQNRVGYTF.